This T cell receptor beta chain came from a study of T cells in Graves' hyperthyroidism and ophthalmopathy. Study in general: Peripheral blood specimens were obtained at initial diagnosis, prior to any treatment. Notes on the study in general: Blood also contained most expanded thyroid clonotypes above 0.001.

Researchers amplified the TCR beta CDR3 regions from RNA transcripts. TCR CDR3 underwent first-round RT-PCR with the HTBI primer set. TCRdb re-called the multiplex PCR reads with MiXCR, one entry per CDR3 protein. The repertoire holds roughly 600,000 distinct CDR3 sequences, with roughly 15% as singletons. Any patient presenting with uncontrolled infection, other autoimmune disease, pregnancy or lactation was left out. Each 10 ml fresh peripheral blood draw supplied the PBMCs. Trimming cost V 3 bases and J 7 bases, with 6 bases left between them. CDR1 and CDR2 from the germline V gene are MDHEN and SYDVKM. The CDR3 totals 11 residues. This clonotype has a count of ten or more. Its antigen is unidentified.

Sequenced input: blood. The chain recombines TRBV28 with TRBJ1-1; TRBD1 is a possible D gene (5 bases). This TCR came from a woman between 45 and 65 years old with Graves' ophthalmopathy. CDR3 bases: TGTGCCAGCAGTTTGGGGGTTGAAGCTTTCTTT. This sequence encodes CASSLGVEAFF.